This T cell receptor beta chain appears in the sequencing data of a study of blood T cell repertoires in COVID-19. The wider study: The study drew acute and convalescent COVID-19 samples from the United States, Italy and Spain.

Here immunoSEQ multiplex PCR was the method, and the copy in TCRdb shows in-frame clones only, minus some. Among fewer than 350,000 clones listed, 90% were seen once. Residents of about two dozen US areas, aged about 18 to 95 years, made up the participants. Researchers sorted participants into cohorts using their self-reported clinical history. V shed 0 bases and J shed 8 bases, with 14 bases lying between them. The CDR3 totals 16 residues. Per germline, CDR1 MNHEY and CDR2 SMNVEV (reference sequence). The J gene is TRBJ1-6, the V gene TRBV27; D is unclear. Sequencing used PBMCs or T cells enriched from blood (not recorded which). The receptor's source is a woman between 18 and 29 years old with acute COVID-19. This chain's CDR3 is CASSLSPGFRDSPLHF. The DNA for the CDR3 is TGTGCCAGCAGTTTATCTCCGGGGTTTCGGGATTCACCCCTCCACTTT.